The following is a T cell receptor (beta chain) sequence with its context. The sample is drawn from a study of blood T cell repertoires in COVID-19. As for the study in general: Spain, Italy and the United States supplied samples that represented acute and convalescent COVID-19. T cells, B-cell-depleted T cells, or PBMCs provided the cDNA or gDNA that served as material.

Trimming left V 1 base short and J 8 bases short, with 16 bases between. In germline, CDR1 is LGHDT, CDR2 YNNKEL (reference sequence). The CDR3 contains 15 residues. Clones were read by immunoSEQ multiplex PCR, and TCRdb kept only the in-frame ones, dropping some. The data show approximately 180,000 clones, about three quarters seen once. The chain employs TRBV3-1 (or the pseudogene TRBV3-2) and TRBJ2-3, with a tentative D call TRBD2 (6 bases). The source of this sequence is a woman in her 70s with acute or convalescent COVID-19. The source material was peripheral blood. The CDR3: CASSQGGTAERTQYF. The CDR3 DNA sequence: TGTGCCAGCAGCCAAGGGGGGACTGCAGAGCGTACGCAGTATTTT.